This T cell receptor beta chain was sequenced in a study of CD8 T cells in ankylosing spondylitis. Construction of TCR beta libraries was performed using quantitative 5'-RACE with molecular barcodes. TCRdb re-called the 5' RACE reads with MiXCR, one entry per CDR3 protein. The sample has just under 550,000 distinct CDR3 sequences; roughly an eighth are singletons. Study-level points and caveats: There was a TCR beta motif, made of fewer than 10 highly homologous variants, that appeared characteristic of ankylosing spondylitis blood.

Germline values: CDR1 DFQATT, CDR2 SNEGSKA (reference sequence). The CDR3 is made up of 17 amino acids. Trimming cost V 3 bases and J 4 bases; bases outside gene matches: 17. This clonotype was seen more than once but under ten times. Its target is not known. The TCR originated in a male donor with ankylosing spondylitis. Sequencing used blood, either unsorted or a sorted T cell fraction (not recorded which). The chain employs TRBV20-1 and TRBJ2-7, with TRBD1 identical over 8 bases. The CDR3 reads CSARVSFGQGFHYEQYF. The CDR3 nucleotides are TGCAGTGCTAGGGTCAGTTTTGGACAGGGTTTTCATTACGAGCAGTACTTC.